A single sample gave rise to the 27 T cell receptor beta chains below, sequenced in a study of CD49a tissue-resident CD8 T cells in human skin. The assay was immunoSEQ multiplex PCR, and TCRdb's table has in-frame clones only and misses some. The sample holds over 900 clones; 55% to 80% are singletons and the top ten take around 41%. The sequencing sample was made of CLA- CD8+ effector memory T cells sorted from blood. Receptor source: a human donor in good health.

The chain carries TRBV29-1 and TRBJ2-4; tentatively, D is TRBD1 (5 bases). The V gene's germline CDR1 is SQVTM and CDR2 ANQGSEA. The V and J ends lost 3 bases and 1 base respectively, with 16 bases between them. There are 16 residues in the CDR3. CDR3 residues: CSVDRRPRAAKNIQYF. The CDR3, as DNA: TGCAGCGTTGATAGGCGTCCCAGGGCGGCCAAAAACATTCAGTACTTC.

The chain joins TRBV6-5 to TRBJ1-1; D might be TRBD1 (6 bases). V was shortened by 4 bases and J by 1 base, with 13 bases between the two germline ends. This CDR3 is 15 amino acids long. CDR1 and CDR2 from the germline V gene are MNHEY and SVGAGI. CDR3 DNA: TGTGCCAGCAGTTCGTTAACAGGGAAGAACACTGAAGCTTTCTTT. Amino acids: CASSSLTGKNTEAFF.

This clone is large within its sample. The chain uses TRBV2 and TRBJ2-2, with TRBD2 matching 9 bases. Germline V gene sequence: CDR1 SNHLY, CDR2 FYNNEI. With V trimmed by 10 bases and J by 8 bases, 8 bases remained unmatched. This CDR3 has 13 amino acids. The CDR3 DNA reads TGTGCCACCTGGACTAGCGCCCGAGGGGAGCTGTTTTTT. It encodes CATWTSARGELFF.

The V gene is TRBV6-4, the J gene TRBJ1-2; 8 nucleotides agree with TRBD1. This CDR3 is built from 17 residues. Trimming at V came to 2 bases and at J to 2 bases, leaving 10 bases not matched to a gene. Per the germline V gene, CDR1 is MRHNA and CDR2 is SNTAGT. CDR3 sequence: CASSDEHRSGGNYGYTF. For the CDR3, the DNA is TGTGCCAGCAGTGACGAACATCGGTCAGGGGGCAACTATGGCTACACCTTC.

This chain uses TRBV5-4 with TRBJ1-2; maybe TRBD1 (5 bases). Germline V gives CDR1 SGHNT, CDR2 YYREEE (reference sequence). The V end was cut by 0 bases, the J end by 1 base, with 13 bases between. This CDR3 has 16 residues. The CDR3 loop is CASSLGGSPNNYGYTF. The CDR3 DNA sequence: TGTGCCAGCAGCTTGGGGGGCTCGCCCAATAACTATGGCTACACCTTC.

The chain combines TRBV19 with TRBJ2-4; 8 nucleotides align to TRBD2. Trimming took 3 bases from V and 2 from J; bases not matched to a gene: 6. Germline V gene data show CDR1 as LNHDA and CDR2 as SQIVND (reference sequence). This CDR3 has 16 residues. This CDR3 reads CASSIFAGGTKNIQYF. The CDR3 nucleotides read TGTGCCAGTAGTATTTTCGCGGGGGGCACCAAAAACATTCAGTACTTC.

This clone was observed a few times. The chain is built from TRBV2 and TRBJ1-4; no clear D gene. Trimming shortened V by 4 bases and J by 5 bases, and 8 bases separated the two germline ends. The germline V gene has CDR1 SNHLY and CDR2 FYNNEI. The CDR3 covers 13 residues. The chain's CDR3 is CASSGQYNEKLFF. CDR3 nucleotide sequence: TGTGCCAGCAGTGGGCAGTACAATGAAAAACTGTTTTTT.

This clone was observed a handful of times. V gene TRBV30 combines with J gene TRBJ1-1, with 8 bases fitting TRBD1. CDR3 length: 13 residues. With V trimmed by 0 bases and J by 4 bases, 1 base remained unmatched. Germline V gene sequence: CDR1 GTSNPN, CDR2 SVGIG (reference sequence). CDR3 loop: CAWSVTGGTEAFF. CDR3 coding DNA: TGTGCCTGGAGTGTAACAGGGGGCACTGAAGCTTTCTTT. The whole variable domain, filled in from reference TRBV30 and TRBJ1-1, reads SQTIHQWPATLVQPVGSPLSLECTVEGTSNPNLYWYRQAAGRGLQLLFYSVGIGQISSEVPQNLSASRPQDRQFILSSKKLLLSDSGFYLCAWSVTGGTEAFFGQGTRLTVV.

The chain has TRBV29-1 and TRBJ1-5; TRBD1 matches at 10 bases. V lost 0 bases to trimming and J lost 2 bases; unmatched junction nucleotides: 1. In germline, CDR1 is SQVTM, CDR2 ANQGSEA. CDR3 length equals 15 residues. Here the CDR3 DNA reads TGCAGCGTTGAAGAGGGGACAGGGGGCAATCAGCCCCAGCATTTT. Its translation: CSVEEGTGGNQPQHF.

This chain links TRBV5-5 with TRBJ2-2; possibly TRBD1 for D (5 bases). Germline CDR1 reads SGHKS; CDR2 reads YYEKEE (reference sequence). This CDR3 comprises 15 residues. V lost 1 base, J lost 6 bases, and 13 bases lay in between. In DNA, the CDR3 is TGTGCCAGCAGCTTGTCCAGGGTAGGGGCCGGGGAGCTGTTTTTT. Protein: CASSLSRVGAGELFF.

CDR3 loop: CARKVTCRQSRANVLTF. The CDR3, as DNA: TGTGCCAGAAAAGTTACATGTAGACAAAGTCGGGCCAACGTCCTGACTTTC. The V gene is TRBV7-5, the J gene TRBJ2-6; the table assigns TRBD1, which was not confirmed against the DNA. TRBV7-5 is annotated as a pseudogene. There are 17 residues in the CDR3.

This rearrangement joins TRBV19 to TRBJ2-2; 8 nucleotides match TRBD2. Germline CDR1 is LNHDA and CDR2 is SQIVND (reference sequence). The CDR3 sequence is 17 residues long. V shed 0 bases and J 1 base; nucleotides not matched to a gene: 4. The CDR3 reads CASSIDLGTRNTGELFF. CDR3 nucleotides: TGTGCCAGTAGTATAGATCTCGGGACTAGGAACACCGGGGAGCTGTTTTTT.

The CDR3 DNA reads TGTGCCAGCAGTTTATCCGCTGGGGGGGGCTACGAGCAGTACGTC. Translated, it gives CASSLSAGGGYEQYV. J is TRBJ2-7 and V is TRBV27, with 7 bases identical to TRBD2. CDR3 length: 15 amino acids. In germline, CDR1 is MNHEY, CDR2 SMNVEV (reference sequence). With 0 bases clipped from V and 3 bases from J, the junction kept 5 bases outside the gene matches.

The chain links TRBV4-1 to TRBJ1-2; 8 bases agree with TRBD1. The V gene end was trimmed by 3 bases and the J gene end by 8 bases; junction bases not matched to a gene: 5. CDR3 length: 13 amino acids. Germline loops: CDR1 MGHRA, CDR2 YSYEKL. As DNA, the CDR3 is TGCGCCAGCAGCCACCCAGGGGGCGCGGGCTACACCTTC. Translated, it gives CASSHPGGAGYTF.

The sample holds a few counts of this clone. V and J are TRBV7-9 and TRBJ2-7; D is unclear. V dropped 3 bases and J dropped 2 bases, with 11 bases sitting between them. This CDR3 spans 14 amino acids. The germline CDR1 and CDR2 sequences are SEHNR and FQNEAQ (reference sequence). The CDR3 DNA is TGTGCCAGCAGCTTGCAGAGGATACCCTACGAGCAGTACTTC. Its translation: CASSLQRIPYEQYF.

The chain links TRBV9 to TRBJ1-2, with D maybe TRBD1 (6 bases). The V gene lost 3 bases and the J gene lost 8 bases, with 17 bases spanning the gap. This CDR3 has 14 residues. Looked up from germline, CDR1 is SGDLS and CDR2 is YYNGEE. CDR3 amino acids: CASSGLGGRGGYTF. In nucleotides, the CDR3 is TGTGCCAGCAGCGGTTTGGGGGGGCGAGGCGGCTACACCTTC.

This sequence joins TRBV5-1 and TRBJ2-4; D call uncertain. Germline lookup yields CDR1 SGHRS and CDR2 YFSETQ. This CDR3 has 17 amino acids. V lost 4 bases and J lost 1, with 18 bases in between. CDR3 bases: TGCGCCAGCAGCCCCCTGGCGTTGACTGTCGCCAAAAACATTCAGTACTTC. Amino acids: CASSPLALTVAKNIQYF.

This clone is labeled hyperexpanded. This rearrangement joins TRBV16 to TRBJ2-2; no clear D. The CDR3 covers 15 residues. Germline V gene data show CDR1 as KGHSY and CDR2 as FQNENV. Trimming shortened V by 0 bases and J by 8 bases, and 13 bases separated the two germline ends. CDR3 sequence (DNA): TGTGCCAGCAGCCAATCAACCCCGCGTGGTGGGGAGCTGTTTTTT. Translation gives CASSQSTPRGGELFF.

This chain uses TRBV10-3 with TRBJ1-1; D is uncertain. Trimming cost V 5 bases and J 3 bases, with 10 bases left between them. The V gene's germline CDR1 is ENHRY and CDR2 SYGVKD. CDR3 length: 13 amino acids. In DNA form, the CDR3 reads TGTGCCATCAGTAACCCGCAGTACACTGAAGCTTTCTTT. Encoded protein: CAISNPQYTEAFF.

The chain combines TRBV6-4 with TRBJ2-3, with TRBD1 identical over 10 bases. Germline CDR1 is MRHNA and CDR2 is SNTAGT. The CDR3 is 15 residues long. V was pared by 6 bases and J by 2 bases, with 5 bases of the junction left unmatched. This CDR3 is CASSAGTGATDTQYF. The CDR3 DNA reads as TGTGCCAGCAGCGCCGGGACAGGGGCCACAGATACGCAGTATTTT.

There are a few counts of this clone. The chain employs TRBV5-8 and TRBJ1-6, with unresolved D. This CDR3 is 15 amino acids long. V was cut by 0 bases and J by 8 bases, with 12 bases left in between. Germline loops: CDR1 SGHTS, CDR2 YDEGEE. CDR3 sequence: CASSLERVSDSPLHF. CDR3 DNA: TGTGCCAGCAGCTTGGAGCGGGTATCGGATTCACCCCTCCACTTT.

The chain couples TRBV4-2 to TRBJ2-3; 12 bases align to TRBD2. The CDR3 contains 15 residues. Per the germline V gene, CDR1 is LGHNA and CDR2 is YNFKEQ. The trim removed 1 base at V and 4 bases at J, leaving 0 bases unmatched. In nucleotides, the CDR3 is TGTGCCAGCAGCCAAGGGACTAGCGGGGCAGATACGCAGTATTTT. It specifies CASSQGTSGADTQYF.

This clone was found a few times. The chain couples TRBV6-4 to TRBJ1-4, with D unresolved. CDR3 length equals 15 residues. Trimming pared 5 bases from V and 8 bases from J, leaving 18 bases between. Germline lookup yields CDR1 MRHNA and CDR2 SNTAGT. CDR3 sequence (DNA): TGTGCCAGCAGTCCCGACGTGGGAGAACAAGAAAAACTGTTTTTT. It translates to CASSPDVGEQEKLFF.

This clone was seen once. The chain carries TRBV7-9 and TRBJ2-3, with D perhaps matching TRBD2 (5 bases). V was cut by 3 bases and J by 2 bases, with 12 bases left in between. The CDR3 consists of 15 residues. Germline CDR1 SEHNR, CDR2 FQNEAQ (reference sequence). The CDR3 region has the DNA TGTGCCAGCAGCTTCTATGGAGGTACCACAGATACGCAGTATTTT. Encoded protein: CASSFYGGTTDTQYF.

This clone was counted only a few times. In DNA, the CDR3 is TGTGCCAGCACCGGGGGTAGCGGGGTCACAGATACGCAGTATTTT. Protein: CASTGGSGVTDTQYF. The chain carries TRBV28 and TRBJ2-3; 8 bases fit TRBD2. Trimming cost V 7 bases and J 2 bases; bases outside gene matches: 8. The CDR3 extends over 15 amino acids. CDR1 MDHEN and CDR2 SYDVKM come from the germline V gene.

V usage is TRBV7-3 and J usage is TRBJ2-1; possible D gene TRBD2, 5 bases. Trimming shortened V by 0 bases and J by 12 bases, and 12 bases separated the two germline ends. Germline V CDR1 and CDR2: SGHTA, FQGTGA. The CDR3 is 13 amino acids. The CDR3 DNA reads TGTGCCAGCAGCTTAACGGCTTTCCGGGGGCAGTTCTTC. Translated: CASSLTAFRGQFF.

This clone has a handful of counts. The chain carries TRBV10-3 and TRBJ2-1, with D tentatively TRBD1 (5 bases). Germline V gives CDR1 ENHRY, CDR2 SYGVKD. This CDR3 has 11 amino acids. Trimming removed 4 bases from V and 7 bases from J, with 5 bases in between. As DNA, the CDR3 is TGTGCCATCAGTGCAGGGAATGAGCAGTTCTTC. Translation: CAISAGNEQFF.